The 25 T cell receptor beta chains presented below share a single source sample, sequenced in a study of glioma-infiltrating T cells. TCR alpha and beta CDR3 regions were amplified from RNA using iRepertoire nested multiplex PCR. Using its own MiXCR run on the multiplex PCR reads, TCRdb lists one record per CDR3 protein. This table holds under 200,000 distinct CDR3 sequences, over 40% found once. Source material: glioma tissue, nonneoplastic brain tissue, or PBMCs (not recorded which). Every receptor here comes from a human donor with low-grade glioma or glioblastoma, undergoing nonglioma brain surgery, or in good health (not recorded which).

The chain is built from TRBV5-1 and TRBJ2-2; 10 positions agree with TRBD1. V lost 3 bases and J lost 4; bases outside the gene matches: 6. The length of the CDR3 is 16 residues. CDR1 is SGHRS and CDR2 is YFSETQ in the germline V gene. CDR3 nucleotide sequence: TGCGCCAGCAGCTGGGGGGACAGGGGCTTCACCGGGGAGCTGTTTTTT. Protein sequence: CASSWGDRGFTGELFF.

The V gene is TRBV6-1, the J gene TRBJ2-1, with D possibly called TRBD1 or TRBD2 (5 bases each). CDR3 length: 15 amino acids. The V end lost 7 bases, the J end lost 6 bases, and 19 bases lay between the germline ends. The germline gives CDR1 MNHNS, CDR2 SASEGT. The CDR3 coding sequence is TGTGCCAGCAAGTCCCAAGCGGACACCCTCAATGAGCAGTTCTTC. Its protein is CASKSQADTLNEQFF.

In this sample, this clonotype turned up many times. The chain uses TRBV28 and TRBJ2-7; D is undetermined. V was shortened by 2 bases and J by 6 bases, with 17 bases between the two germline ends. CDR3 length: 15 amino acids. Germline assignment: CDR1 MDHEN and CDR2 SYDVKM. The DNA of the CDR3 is TGTGCCAGCAGTTTAGACGGGCCGTCGCTACGCGAGCAGTACTTC. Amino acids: CASSLDGPSLREQYF.

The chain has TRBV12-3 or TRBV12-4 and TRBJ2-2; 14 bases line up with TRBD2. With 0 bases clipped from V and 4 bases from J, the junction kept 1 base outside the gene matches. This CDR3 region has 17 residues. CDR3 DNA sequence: TGTGCCAGCAGTTTAGCAGGACTAGCGGGGGGCACCGGGGAGCTGTTTTTT. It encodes CASSLAGLAGGTGELFF.

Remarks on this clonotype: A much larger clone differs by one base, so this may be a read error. DNA of the CDR3: TGTGCCAGCAGTAACCCCCGGGACAGGGGGCGGGAAAAACCGTTTTTT. Translated: CASSNPRDRGREKPFF. The chain combines TRBV28 with TRBJ1-4; TRBD1 aligns across 12 bases. CDR1 is MDHEN, CDR2 SYDVKM, per germline. The CDR3 runs 16 residues.

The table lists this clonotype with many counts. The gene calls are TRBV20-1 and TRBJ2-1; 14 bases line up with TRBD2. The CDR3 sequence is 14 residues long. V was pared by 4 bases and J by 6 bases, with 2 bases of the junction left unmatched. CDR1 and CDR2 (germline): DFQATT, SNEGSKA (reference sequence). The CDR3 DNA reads TGCAGTGCTATGGGACTAGCGGGAGCCAATGAGCAGTTCTTC. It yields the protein CSAMGLAGANEQFF.

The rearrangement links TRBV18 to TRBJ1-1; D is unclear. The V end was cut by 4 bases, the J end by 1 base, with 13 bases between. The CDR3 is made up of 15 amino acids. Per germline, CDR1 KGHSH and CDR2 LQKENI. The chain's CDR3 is CASSQRTQQNTEAFF. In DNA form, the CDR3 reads TGTGCCAGCTCACAAAGGACCCAGCAGAACACTGAAGCTTTCTTT.

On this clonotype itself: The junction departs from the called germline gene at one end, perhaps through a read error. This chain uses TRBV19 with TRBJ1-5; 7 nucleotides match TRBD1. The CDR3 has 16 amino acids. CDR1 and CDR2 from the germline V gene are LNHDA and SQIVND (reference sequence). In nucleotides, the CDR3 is TGTGCCAGTATGATGGTCCGGGACAGCAGCAATCATCCCCAGCATTTT. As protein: CASMMVRDSSNHPQHF.

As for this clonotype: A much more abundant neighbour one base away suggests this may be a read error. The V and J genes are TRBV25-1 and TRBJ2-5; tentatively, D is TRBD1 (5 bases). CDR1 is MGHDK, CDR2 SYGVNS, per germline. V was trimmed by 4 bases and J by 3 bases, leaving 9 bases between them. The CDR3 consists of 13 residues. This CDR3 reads CASSGQRKETQYF. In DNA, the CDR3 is TGTGCCAGCAGTGGACAGCGAAAAGAGACCCAGTACTTC. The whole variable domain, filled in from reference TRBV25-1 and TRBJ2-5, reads EADIYQTPRYLVIGTGKKITLECSQTMGHDKMYWYQQDPGMELHLIHYSYGVNSTEKGDLSSESTVSRIRTEHFPLTLESARPSHTSQYLCASSGQRKETQYFGPGTRLLVL.

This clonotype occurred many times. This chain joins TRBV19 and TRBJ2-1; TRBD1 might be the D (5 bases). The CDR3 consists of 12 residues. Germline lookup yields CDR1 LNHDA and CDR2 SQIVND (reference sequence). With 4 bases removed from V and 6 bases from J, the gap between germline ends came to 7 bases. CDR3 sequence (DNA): TGTGCCAGTAGTACAGACAGCAATGAGCAGTTCTTC. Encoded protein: CASSTDSNEQFF.

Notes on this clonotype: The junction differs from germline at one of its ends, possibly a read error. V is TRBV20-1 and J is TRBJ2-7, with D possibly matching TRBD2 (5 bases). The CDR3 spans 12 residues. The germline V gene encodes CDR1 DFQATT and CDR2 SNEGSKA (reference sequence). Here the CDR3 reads CSARLGSYEQYF. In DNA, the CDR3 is TGCAGTGCTAGATTAGGGAGCTACGAGCAATACTTC.

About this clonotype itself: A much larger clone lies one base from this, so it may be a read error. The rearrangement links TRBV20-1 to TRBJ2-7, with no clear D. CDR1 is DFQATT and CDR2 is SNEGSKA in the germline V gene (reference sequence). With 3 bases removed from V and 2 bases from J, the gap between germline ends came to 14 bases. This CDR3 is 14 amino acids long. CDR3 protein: CSASGPNFPYEQYF. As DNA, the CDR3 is TGCAGTGCTAGTGGACCAAACTTCCCCTACGAGCAGTACTTC.

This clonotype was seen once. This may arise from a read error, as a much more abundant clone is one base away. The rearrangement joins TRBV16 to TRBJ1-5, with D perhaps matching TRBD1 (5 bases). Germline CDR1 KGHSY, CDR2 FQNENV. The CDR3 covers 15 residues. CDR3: CACSQSDSSNQPQHF. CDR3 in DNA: TGTGCCTGCAGCCAATCCGACAGTAGCAATCAGCCCCAGCATTTT.

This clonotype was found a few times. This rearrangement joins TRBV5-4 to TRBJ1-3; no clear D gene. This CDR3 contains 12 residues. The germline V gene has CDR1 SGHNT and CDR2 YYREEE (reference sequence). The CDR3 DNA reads TGTGCAAGCGGGGACTCTGGAAACACCATATATTTT. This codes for CASGDSGNTIYF.

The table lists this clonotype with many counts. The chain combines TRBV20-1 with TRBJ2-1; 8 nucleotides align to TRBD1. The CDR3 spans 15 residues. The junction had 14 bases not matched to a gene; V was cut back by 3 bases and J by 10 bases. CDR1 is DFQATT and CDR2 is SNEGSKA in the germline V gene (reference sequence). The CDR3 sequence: CSASDSGGANKEQFF. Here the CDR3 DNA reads TGCAGTGCTAGTGACTCAGGGGGCGCTAATAAGGAGCAGTTCTTC.

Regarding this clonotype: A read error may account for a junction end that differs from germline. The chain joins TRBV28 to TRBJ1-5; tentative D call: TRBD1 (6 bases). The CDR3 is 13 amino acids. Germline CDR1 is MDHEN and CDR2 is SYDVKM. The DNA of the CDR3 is TGTGCCAGCACGGACAGTTTTAATCATCCCCAGCACTTT. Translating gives CASTDSFNHPQHF.

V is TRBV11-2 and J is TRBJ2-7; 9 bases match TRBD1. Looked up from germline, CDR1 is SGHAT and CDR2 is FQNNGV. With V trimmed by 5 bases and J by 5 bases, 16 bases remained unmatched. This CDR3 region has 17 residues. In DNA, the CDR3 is TGTGCCAGCAGCCCTAACCCCTCCGGGACAGGGTTCGACGAGCAGTACTTC. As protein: CASSPNPSGTGFDEQYF.

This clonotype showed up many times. CDR3 amino acids: CASTGGGSEFYNEQFF. The CDR3 DNA is TGTGCCAGCACCGGGGGCGGGAGTGAGTTTTACAATGAGCAGTTCTTC. The chain joins TRBV6-1 to TRBJ2-1; tentative D call: TRBD2 (7 bases). CDR1 and CDR2 (germline): MNHNS, SASEGT. The CDR3 contains 16 residues. V was trimmed by 7 bases and J by 4 bases, leaving 20 bases between them.

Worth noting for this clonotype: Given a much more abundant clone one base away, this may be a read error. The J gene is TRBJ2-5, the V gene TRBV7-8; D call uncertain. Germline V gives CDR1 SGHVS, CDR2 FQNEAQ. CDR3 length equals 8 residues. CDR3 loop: CASSPRIF. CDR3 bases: TGTGCCAGCAGCCCACGCATCTTC.

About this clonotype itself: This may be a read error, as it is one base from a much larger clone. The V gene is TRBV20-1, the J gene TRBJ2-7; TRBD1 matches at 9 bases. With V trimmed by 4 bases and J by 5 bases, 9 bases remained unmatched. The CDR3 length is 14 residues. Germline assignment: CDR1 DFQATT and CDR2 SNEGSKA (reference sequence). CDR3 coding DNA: TGCAGTGCTAAGCCCCGGGACAGGGAGGACGAGCAGTACTTC. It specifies CSAKPRDREDEQYF.

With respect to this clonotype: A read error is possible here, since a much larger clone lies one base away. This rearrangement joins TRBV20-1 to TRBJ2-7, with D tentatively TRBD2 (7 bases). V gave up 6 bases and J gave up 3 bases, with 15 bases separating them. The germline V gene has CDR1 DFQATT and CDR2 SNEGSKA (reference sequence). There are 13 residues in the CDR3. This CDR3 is CSATGGHHYEQYF. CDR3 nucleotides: TGCAGTGCGACCGGGGGGCACCACTACGAGCAGTACTTC.

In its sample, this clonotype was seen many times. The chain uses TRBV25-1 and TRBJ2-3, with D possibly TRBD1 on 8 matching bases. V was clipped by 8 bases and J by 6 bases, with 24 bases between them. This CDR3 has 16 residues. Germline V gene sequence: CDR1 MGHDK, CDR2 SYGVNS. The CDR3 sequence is CASGLAVLQGADTQYF. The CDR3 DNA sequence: TGTGCCAGCGGGCTAGCGGTTCTCCAGGGGGCCGATACGCAGTATTTT.

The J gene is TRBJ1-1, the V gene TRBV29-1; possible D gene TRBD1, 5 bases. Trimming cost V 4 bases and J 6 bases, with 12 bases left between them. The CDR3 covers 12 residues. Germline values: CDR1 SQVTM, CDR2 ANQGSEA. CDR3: CSVARGSAEAFF. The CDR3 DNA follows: TGCAGCGTTGCCCGGGGCTCGGCTGAAGCTTTCTTT.

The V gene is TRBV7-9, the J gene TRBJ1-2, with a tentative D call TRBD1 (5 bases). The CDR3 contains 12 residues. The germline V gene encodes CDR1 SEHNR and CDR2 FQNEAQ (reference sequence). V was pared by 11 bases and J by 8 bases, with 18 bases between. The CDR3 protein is CAPRTEEGGYTF. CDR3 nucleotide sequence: TGTGCCCCCAGGACGGAAGAGGGGGGCTACACCTTC.

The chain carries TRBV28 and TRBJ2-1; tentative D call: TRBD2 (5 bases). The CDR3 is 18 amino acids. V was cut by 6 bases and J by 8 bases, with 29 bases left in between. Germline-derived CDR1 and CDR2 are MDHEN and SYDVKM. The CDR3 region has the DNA TGTGCCAGCAGACACCTGGGGAGTAGCGTGAGTATGTTATATGAGCAGTTCTTC. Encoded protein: CASRHLGSSVSMLYEQFF.